One and the same sample provided the 10 T cell receptor beta chains below, sequenced in a study of T-cell reconstitution after alpha-beta-depleted transplantation in children. Molecular barcoding with unique molecular identifiers was used for the TCRbeta library. TCRdb re-analysed the PCR reads in MiXCR, keeping a single row per CDR3 protein. The table lists approximately 640,000 distinct CDR3 sequences, approximately 15% of them singletons. Sequenced here: PBMCs from the stem cell graft donor, sampled from the stem cell graft. These TCRs come from a human donor who donated a stem cell graft to a child with acute myeloid leukemia.

This clonotype was detected only a few times. The J gene is TRBJ2-2, the V gene TRBV6-1, with TRBD2 identical over 8 bases. V trimming: 7 bases; J trimming: 5 bases; junction bases outside the gene matches: 9. The V gene's germline CDR1 is MNHNS and CDR2 SASEGT. The CDR3 spans 15 residues. The CDR3 nucleotides are TGTGCCAGCAAACGGGGGGGTGGAAAAACCGGGGAGCTGTTTTTT. This gives the protein CASKRGGGKTGELFF.

This clonotype occurred a few times. The V and J genes are TRBV7-9 and TRBJ1-2; D gene unclear. CDR1 is SEHNR, CDR2 FQNEAQ, per germline (reference sequence). Trimming left V 1 base short and J 4 bases short, with 10 bases between. The CDR3 has 14 residues. The CDR3 coding sequence is TGTGCCAGCAGCTTAGAACCTTACTCCTATGGCTACACCTTC. This gives the protein CASSLEPYSYGYTF.

The chain joins TRBV20-1 to TRBJ1-4; 7 bases match TRBD1. Germline values: CDR1 DFQATT, CDR2 SNEGSKA (reference sequence). V dropped 6 bases and J dropped 7; count of bases not matched to a gene: 2. This CDR3 region has 11 residues. The CDR3 loop is CSAWDSEKLFF. CDR3 nucleotide sequence: TGCAGTGCATGGGACAGTGAAAAACTGTTTTTT.

Here the CDR3 DNA reads TGTGCCAGCACCCCTCTGGGGGGGGGCCTCTATGAGCAGTTCTTC. This gives the protein CASTPLGGGLYEQFF. The chain joins TRBV27 to TRBJ2-1, with TRBD2 as a possible D gene (7 bases). This CDR3 has 15 amino acids. The V end lost 7 bases, the J end lost 8 bases, and 21 bases lay between the germline ends. Germline CDR1 and CDR2: MNHEY and SMNVEV (reference sequence).

In this sample, this clonotype turned up many times. This sequence joins TRBV6-5 and TRBJ2-1; 9 nucleotides align to TRBD1. The CDR3 loop spans 15 amino acids. J gave up 6 bases and V 4 bases, and 7 bases lay outside the gene matches. The germline gives CDR1 MNHEY, CDR2 SVGAGI. The CDR3, as DNA: TGTGCCAGCAGTTGGGGGACAGGGAGATCCAATGAGCAGTTCTTC. It yields the protein CASSWGTGRSNEQFF.

This clonotype was picked up many times. The chain is built from TRBV20-1 and TRBJ2-3, with TRBD2 matching 9 bases. The CDR3 length is 14 residues. The V gene's germline CDR1 is DFQATT and CDR2 SNEGSKA (reference sequence). The trim removed 4 bases at V and 4 bases at J, leaving 6 bases unmatched. CDR3 bases: TGCAGTGCTATCGCGGGGGGGCCGTCAGATACGCAGTATTTT. This gives the protein CSAIAGGPSDTQYF.

This clonotype was counted only a few times. V is TRBV12-3 or TRBV12-4 and J is TRBJ2-5; 15 bases line up with TRBD2. The J segment lost 1 base and the V segment lost 6 bases, leaving 12 bases of the junction unmatched. There are 19 residues in the CDR3. The CDR3 DNA sequence: TGTGCCAGCAGGCCGGGACTAGCGGGGGGCGATACTCCCCAAGAGACCCAGTACTTC. Its translation is CASRPGLAGGDTPQETQYF.

This clonotype was recorded a few times. The chain recombines TRBV20-1 with TRBJ2-7; no firm D call. Germline CDR1 is DFQATT and CDR2 is SNEGSKA (reference sequence). The CDR3 is 13 residues long. With 6 bases removed from V and 0 bases from J, the gap between germline ends came to 12 bases. As DNA, the CDR3 is TGCAGTGCAAGGACCTCGAGCTCCTACGAGCAGTACTTC. Protein: CSARTSSSYEQYF.

The chain links TRBV11-2 to TRBJ1-4; D is perhaps TRBD1 (5 bases). The CDR3 consists of 18 residues. V lost 2 bases to trimming and J lost 8 bases, with 24 bases between them. CDR1 SGHAT and CDR2 FQNNGV come from the germline V gene. The chain's CDR3 is CASSLTPWTRPFTEKLFF. The CDR3 coding sequence is TGTGCCAGCAGCTTAACCCCTTGGACACGTCCCTTTACAGAAAAACTGTTTTTT.

This rearrangement joins TRBV20-1 to TRBJ1-5, with 7 bases matching TRBD1. The CDR3 is 14 residues long. The V gene's germline CDR1 is DFQATT and CDR2 SNEGSKA (reference sequence). V was pared by 3 bases and J by 7 bases, with 9 bases of the junction left unmatched. CDR3: CSARELQGRQPQHF. The CDR3 DNA follows: TGCAGTGCTAGGGAGCTACAGGGGAGACAGCCCCAGCATTTT.